This T cell receptor (beta chain) was captured in a study of regulatory T cells in long-lasting Graves disease. Study-level points and caveats: Persistent Graves' cases showed lower TCR diversity than newly diagnosed cases. Newly diagnosed disease favored TRBV20-1 and TRBJ2-1 over persistent disease. A greater number of public clonotypes (around 2,700) was shared by persistent patients than by new patients (around 960).

This CDR3 is built from 17 residues. Per the germline V gene, CDR1 is MNHNS and CDR2 is SASEGT. V was cut by 1 base and J by 6 bases, with 21 bases left in between. This clonotype was seen only a few times. Its antigen is undetermined. Indicated time point: persistent/refractory GD, antithyroid drugs over 5 years with positive TRAb. The authors made the TCR library using RNA they extracted from PBMCs. Sequencing libraries for TCR beta were prepared with iRepertoire HTBI primers and Arm-PCR of CDR3 regions. MiXCR, run by TCRdb on the multiplex PCR reads, gives a single entry per CDR3 protein. The sample holds around 400,000 distinct CDR3 sequences, 20% to 30% seen once.

The chain carries TRBV6-1 and TRBJ2-5; D is possibly TRBD2 (5 bases). The clonotype comes from a female donor with Graves disease. The sequences come from peripheral blood mononuclear cells (PBMCs), collected when the disease was refractory, from a patient treated with antithyroid drugs. The CDR3 loop reads CASSEGGGLVIGKTQYF. DNA for the CDR3: TGTGCCAGCAGTGAAGGAGGCGGGCTAGTGATAGGAAAGACCCAGTACTTC.